The source of this T cell receptor beta chain is a study of blood T cell repertoires in COVID-19 (dated by TCRdb to the early 2020s). Looking at the study overall: Collaborator samples came from the United States, Italy and Spain and covered acute and convalescent phases of COVID-19. The prospective study material was composed of cDNA or gDNA derived from T cells, B-cell-depleted T cells, or PBMCs. The dataset comprised deeply sampled blood TCRbeta repertoires from subjects exposed to, actively infected with, or recovered from COVID-19. The repertoires were released in a freely available public database meant as a resource for research on the immune response to SARS-CoV-2. Samples came from the ongoing ImmuneRACE study (first 160 participants) plus 1,254 subjects from 6 global collaborators. Sample metadata almost always included a de-identified subject ID, COVID-19 status, age in years and sex. Where available, HLA class I and class II types were obtained from metadata supplied by the sample provider rather than from assay-based typing.

About this clone itself: Its antigen remains unidentified. No base-level quality is on record; no much larger clone is a single base apart.

V loses 3 bases of germline sequence and J loses 2 bases, and the interval between the two ends is 8 bases. As encoded in the germline V gene, CDR1 is SGHDT while CDR2 is YYEEEE. The CDR3 holds 13 amino acids from the cysteine to the phenylalanine. Just CDR3 DNA is preserved here, 39 bases in frame from base 1. The investigation overall reported the following: Clinical and demographic metadata were provided uncurated, with the amount varying by source and participant.

Each collaborating institution followed its own protocols to collect whole blood in K2EDTA tubes. For TCRbeta analysis, collaborators shipped samples as frozen whole blood, isolated PBMCs, or DNA extracted from either of those sample types. TCRbeta CDR3 regions were amplified from genomic DNA using the immunoSEQ Assay, a bias-controlled multiplex PCR. In the authors' own workflow: The number of nucleated cells in each sample was estimated from the amplification of reference gene primers within the assay. To quantify the absolute abundance of each unique TCRbeta CDR3 rearrangement, sequence reads were collapsed and filtered. For each sample, productive Simpson clonality was calculated as the square root of Simpson's diversity index across productive rearrangements. TCRdb carries this immuneACCESS record with in-frame sequences only. Its versions omit some clonotypes, under half of them owing to an unresolved V gene in the studies checked, with the rest unexplained. The V and J calls and clone size were taken over from that table, and D and trimming were inferred from the DNA. The sample yields about 150,000 clones; about nine tenths were counted once. More than 2% of the sample comes from the top ten.

The clonotype was recovered from a woman in her 70s with acute or convalescent COVID-19. Sequenced: peripheral blood. Recombination linked TRBV5-6 to TRBJ1-1; perhaps TRBD1 is the D gene, with 5 bases matching. CDR3 protein: CASSSTVNTEAFF. The base sequence is TGTGCCAGCAGCTCGACAGTAAACACTGAAGCTTTCTTT.